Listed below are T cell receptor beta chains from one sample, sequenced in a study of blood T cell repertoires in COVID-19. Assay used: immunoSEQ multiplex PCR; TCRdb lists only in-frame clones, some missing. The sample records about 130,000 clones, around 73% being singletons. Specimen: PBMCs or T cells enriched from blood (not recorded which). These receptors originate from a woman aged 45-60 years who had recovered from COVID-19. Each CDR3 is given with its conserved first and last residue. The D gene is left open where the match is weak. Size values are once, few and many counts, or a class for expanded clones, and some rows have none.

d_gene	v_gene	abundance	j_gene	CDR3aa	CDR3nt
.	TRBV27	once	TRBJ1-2	CASRLTASNYGYTF	TGTGCCAGCAGACTGACAGCATCAAACTATGGCTACACCTTC
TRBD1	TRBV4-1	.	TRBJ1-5	CASSQEGQGSQPQHF	TGCGCCAGCAGCCAAGAAGGACAGGGCTCCCAGCCCCAGCATTTT
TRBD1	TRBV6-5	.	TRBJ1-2	CASKPGTGNYGYTF	TGTGCCAGCAAACCCGGGACAGGGAACTATGGCTACACCTTC
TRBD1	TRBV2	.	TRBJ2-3	CASKGDSASTDTQYF	TGTGCCAGCAAGGGGGACAGCGCTAGCACAGATACGCAGTATTTT
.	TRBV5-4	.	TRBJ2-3	CASSPRDIITDTQYF	TGTGCCAGCAGCCCCCGGGACATAATCACAGATACGCAGTATTTT
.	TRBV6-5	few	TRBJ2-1	CASEGLSSYNEQFF	TGTGCCAGCGAGGGACTTTCTTCCTACAATGAGCAGTTCTTC
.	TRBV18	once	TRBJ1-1	CASSPREGASTEAFF	TGTGCCAGCTCACCACGAGAAGGGGCAAGCACTGAAGCTTTCTTT
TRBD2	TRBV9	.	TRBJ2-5	CASSPPTSGGAEETQYF	TGTGCCAGCAGCCCTCCGACTAGCGGGGGGGCCGAGGAGACCCAGTACTTC
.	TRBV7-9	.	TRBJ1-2	CASSLSGLANYGYTF	TGTGCCAGCAGCTTATCCGGGTTAGCTAACTATGGCTACACCTTC
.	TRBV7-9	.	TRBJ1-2	CASSPVTYGYTF	TGTGCCAGCAGCCCAGTCACATATGGCTACACCTTC
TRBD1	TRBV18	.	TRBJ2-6	CASSGGSGTALSGANVLTF	TGTGCCAGCTCGGGTGGATCCGGGACAGCCCTCTCTGGGGCCAACGTCCTGACTTTC
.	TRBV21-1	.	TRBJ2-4	CASSKREGGIQYF	TGTGCCAGCAGCAAACGGGAAGGAGGCATTCAGTACTTC
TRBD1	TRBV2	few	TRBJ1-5	CATRTGPNQPQHF	TGTGCCACTAGGACAGGGCCCAATCAGCCCCAGCATTTT
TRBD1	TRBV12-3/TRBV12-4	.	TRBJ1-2	CASSLQGARGYTF	TGTGCCAGCAGTCTTCAGGGGGCGCGTGGCTACACCTTC
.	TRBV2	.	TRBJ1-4	CASSETTQIGEKLFF	TGTGCCAGCAGTGAAACTACGCAGATAGGAGAAAAACTGTTTTTT
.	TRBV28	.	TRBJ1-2	CASSSNRELNYGYTF	TGTGCCAGCAGTTCCAACAGGGAGCTTAACTATGGCTACACCTTC
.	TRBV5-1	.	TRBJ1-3	CASSLPPGDSGNTIYF	TGCGCCAGCAGCTTGCCGCCCGGGGACTCTGGAAACACCATATATTTT
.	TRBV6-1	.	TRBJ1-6	CASSEFSVNSPLHF	TGTGCCAGCAGTGAATTCTCCGTAAATTCACCCCTCCACTTT
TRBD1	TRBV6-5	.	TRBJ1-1	CASSYGQEGQAFF	TGTGCCAGCAGTTACGGACAGGAGGGACAAGCTTTCTTT
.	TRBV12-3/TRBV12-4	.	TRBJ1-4	CASSFSSEKLFF	TGTGCCAGCAGTTTTTCGAGCGAAAAACTGTTTTTT
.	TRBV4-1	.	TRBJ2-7	CASSQDLSQGSYEQYF	TGCGCCAGCAGCCAAGATCTTTCACAGGGCTCCTACGAGCAGTACTTC
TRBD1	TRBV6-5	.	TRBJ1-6	CASSYSAGGHNSPLHF	TGTGCCAGCAGTTACTCGGCAGGGGGCCATAATTCACCCCTCCACTTT
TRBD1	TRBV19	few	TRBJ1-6	CASSTPTGENGSPLHF	TGTGCCAGTAGTACCCCGACAGGGGAGAACGGTTCACCCCTCCACTTT
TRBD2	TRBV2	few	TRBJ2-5	CASSVALGGGLQETQYF	TGTGCCAGCAGTGTGGCCCTTGGGGGGGGTCTCCAAGAGACCCAGTACTTC
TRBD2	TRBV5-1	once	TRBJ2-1	CASSTTAGVGLNEQFF	TGCGCCAGCAGCACTACGGCGGGGGTAGGGCTCAATGAGCAGTTCTTC
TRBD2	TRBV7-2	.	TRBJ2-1	CASSLVRFSGGAGYNEQFF	TGTGCCAGCAGCTTAGTTCGGTTTAGCGGGGGGGCGGGCTACAATGAGCAGTTCTTC
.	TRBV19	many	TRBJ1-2	CASSTGRFSGYTF	TGTGCCAGTAGCACAGGCAGGTTCTCCGGCTACACCTTC
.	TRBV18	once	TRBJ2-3	CASSPPQGGPDTQYF	TGTGCCAGCTCACCACCACAGGGCGGACCAGATACGCAGTATTTT
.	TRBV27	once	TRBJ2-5	CASSFLRVPETQYF	TGTGCCAGCAGTTTTCTGAGGGTACCAGAGACCCAGTACTTC
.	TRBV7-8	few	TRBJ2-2	CASSQGRQIGELFF	TGTGCCAGCAGCCAGGGTCGGCAAATCGGGGAGCTGTTTTTT
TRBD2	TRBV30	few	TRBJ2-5	CAWTSGAGETQYF	TGTGCCTGGACTAGCGGGGCTGGAGAGACCCAGTACTTC
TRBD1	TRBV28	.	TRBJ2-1	CASSRRDRDNEQFF	TGTGCCAGCAGCCGCCGGGACAGGGACAATGAGCAGTTCTTC
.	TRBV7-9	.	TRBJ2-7	CASSLEGHSYEQYF	TGTGCCAGCAGCTTAGAGGGGCATTCCTACGAGCAGTACTTC
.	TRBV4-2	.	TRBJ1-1	CASSQDGGSEKAFF	TGTGCCAGCAGCCAAGATGGGGGGAGTGAGAAAGCTTTCTTT
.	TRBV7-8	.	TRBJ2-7	CASSLDPGGGYEQYF	TGTGCCAGCAGCTTAGACCCAGGGGGAGGCTACGAGCAGTACTTC
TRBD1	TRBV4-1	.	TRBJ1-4	CASSQVANRGNEKLFF	TGCGCCAGCAGCCAAGTAGCAAACAGGGGGAATGAAAAACTGTTTTTT
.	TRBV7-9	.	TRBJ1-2	CASRGMGGYGYTF	TGTGCCAGCAGGGGCATGGGTGGGTATGGCTACACCTTC
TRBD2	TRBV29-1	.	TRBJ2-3	CSVVGTSRSDTQYF	TGCAGCGTTGTGGGGACTAGCAGATCAGATACGCAGTATTTT
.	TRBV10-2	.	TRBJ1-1	CASSDQGWGRNTEAFF	TGCGCCAGCAGTGATCAGGGGTGGGGGAGAAACACTGAAGCTTTCTTT
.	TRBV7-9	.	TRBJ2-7	CASSPTRTINLVF	TGTGCCAGCAGCCCAACCCGGACTATCAATCTAGTCTTC
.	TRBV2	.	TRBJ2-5	CASSGTRASETQYF	TGTGCCAGCAGTGGGACACGAGCTTCGGAGACCCAGTACTTC
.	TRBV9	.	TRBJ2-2	CASTLSGTPRAEVGELFF	TGTGCCAGCACCCTTTCCGGGACACCCCGCGCAGAGGTCGGGGAGCTGTTTTTT
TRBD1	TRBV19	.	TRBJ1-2	CASSIGWTGNYGYTF	TGTGCCAGTAGTATAGGTTGGACAGGCAACTATGGCTACACCTTC
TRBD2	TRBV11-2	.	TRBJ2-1	CASSPMASGGVGEQFF	TGTGCCAGCAGCCCAATGGCTAGCGGGGGGGTTGGTGAGCAGTTCTTC
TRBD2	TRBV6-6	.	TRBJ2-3	CASSSKRGGRTDTQYF	TGTGCCAGCAGTTCCAAGCGGGGGGGCAGAACAGATACGCAGTATTTT
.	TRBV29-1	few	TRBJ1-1	CSVEDQGGTEAFF	TGCAGCGTTGAAGATCAGGGTGGGACTGAAGCTTTCTTT
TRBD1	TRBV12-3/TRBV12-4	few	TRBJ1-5	CASSFDRDQPQHF	TGTGCCAGCAGTTTTGACAGGGATCAGCCCCAGCATTTT
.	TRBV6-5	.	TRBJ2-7	CASSYSSTYEQYF	TGTGCCAGCAGTTACTCTTCTACGTACGAGCAGTACTTC
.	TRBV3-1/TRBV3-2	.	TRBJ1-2	CASSQDVRNYGYTF	TGTGCCAGCAGCCAAGACGTCCGGAACTATGGCTACACCTTC
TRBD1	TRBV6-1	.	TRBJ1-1	CASRRRQGVSTEAFF	TGTGCCAGCAGGCGCCGACAGGGCGTGAGCACTGAAGCTTTCTTT
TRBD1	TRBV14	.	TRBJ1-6	CASSGYRGQGNSPLHF	TGTGCCAGCAGCGGATACAGGGGCCAGGGTAATTCACCCCTCCACTTT
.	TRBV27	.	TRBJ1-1	CASMFRGGAEAFF	TGTGCCAGCATGTTCCGGGGAGGGGCTGAAGCTTTCTTT
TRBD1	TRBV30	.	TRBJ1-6	CAWRTTGHSPLHF	TGTGCCTGGAGGACGACAGGGCATTCACCCCTCCACTTT